The 6 T cell receptor beta chains in this list originate from one sample, sequenced in a study of CD8+ T cells in alopecia areata. Treatment of the sample: oral pan-JAK inhibitor, 5-10 mg twice daily. cDNA reverse transcribed from extracted RNA served as the sequencing template. Some clones are missing from TCRdb's copy, which holds only in-frame ones; the method was immunoSEQ multiplex PCR. The table shows 130,000 or so clones, with over 60% occurring only once. The sample consisted of CD4+ T cells sorted from blood, taken at week 4, from a patient treated with tofacitinib. The receptors shown here come from a human donor with alopecia areata.

The chain employs TRBV7-2 and TRBJ1-2; tentative D call: TRBD1 (6 bases). This CDR3 contains 14 residues. Germline V CDR1 and CDR2: SGHTA, FQGNSA. The ends were cut back, 3 bases at V and 3 bases at J, with 11 bases in the middle. CDR3 sequence (DNA): TGTGCCAGCAGCTTTCGTGCAGGGGACTATGGCTACACCTTC. This codes for CASSFRAGDYGYTF.

Only a few counts were recorded for this clone. The V gene is TRBV14, the J gene TRBJ2-3; TRBD1 matches at 9 bases. CDR1 SGHDN and CDR2 FVKESK come from the germline V gene. After removal of 3 bases from V and 5 bases from J, the junction contained 9 bases not matched to a gene. There are 16 residues in the CDR3. CDR3 in DNA: TGTGCCAGCAGCCACAGGACAGGGGAGTCGCAAGATACGCAGTATTTT. Translation: CASSHRTGESQDTQYF.

The CDR3 here is CASSLDMEYADTQYF. The CDR3 coding sequence is TGTGCCAGCAGCTTAGATATGGAATACGCAGATACGCAGTATTTT. The chain joins TRBV7-2 to TRBJ2-3; no definite D call. The CDR3 has 15 residues. Germline CDR1 reads SGHTA; CDR2 reads FQGNSA. V was shortened by 1 base and J by 4 bases, with 12 bases between the two germline ends.

The chain couples TRBV7-7 to TRBJ2-5; D ambiguous. V lost 10 bases and J 0 bases, leaving 15 bases between the germline ends. CDR1 and CDR2 (germline): SSHAT, FNYEAQ (reference sequence). The CDR3 is 14 residues long. The CDR3 protein is CAITRDWNQETQYF. CDR3 bases: TGTGCCATCACCCGAGACTGGAACCAAGAGACCCAGTACTTC.

CDR3 sequence (DNA): TGTGCCAGCAGCTGGGGGACTAGCGGGAGGGGAGATACGCAGTATTTT. This sequence encodes CASSWGTSGRGDTQYF. The chain recombines TRBV11-2 with TRBJ2-3; 16 positions agree with TRBD2. Germline CDR1 and CDR2: SGHAT and FQNNGV. V gave up 4 bases and J gave up 5 bases; unmatched junction bases: 3. The CDR3 loop spans 16 amino acids.

This clone was seen a few times. The rearrangement links TRBV30 to TRBJ2-1, with TRBD1 as a possible D gene (6 bases). V dropped 1 base and J dropped 9 bases, with 7 bases sitting between them. In germline, CDR1 is GTSNPN, CDR2 SVGIG (reference sequence). The CDR3 totals 11 residues. In DNA form, the CDR3 reads TGTGCCTGGAGTGCAGGGGTTGAGCAGTTCTTC. Translation gives CAWSAGVEQFF.